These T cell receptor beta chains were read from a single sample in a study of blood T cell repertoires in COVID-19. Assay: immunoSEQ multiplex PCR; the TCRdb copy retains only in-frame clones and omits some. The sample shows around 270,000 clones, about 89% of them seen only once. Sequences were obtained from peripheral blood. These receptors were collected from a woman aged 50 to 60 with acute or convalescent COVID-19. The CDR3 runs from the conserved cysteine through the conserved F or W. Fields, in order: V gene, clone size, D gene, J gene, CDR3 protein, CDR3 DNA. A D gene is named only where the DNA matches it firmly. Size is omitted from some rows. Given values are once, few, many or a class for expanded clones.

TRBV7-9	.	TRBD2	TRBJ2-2	CASSPKRELVTGELFF	TGTGCCAGCAGCCCTAAGCGGGAGTTGGTCACCGGGGAGCTGTTTTTT
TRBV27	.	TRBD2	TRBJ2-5	CASSSGLGRQETQYF	TGTGCCAGCAGTTCGGGACTAGGGCGGCAAGAGACCCAGTACTTC
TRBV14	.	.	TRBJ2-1	CASSQDLSSGLANNEQFF	TGTGCCAGCAGCCAAGATCTGAGTTCGGGACTGGCTAACAATGAGCAGTTCTTC
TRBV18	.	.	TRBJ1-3	CASSPPGRTTGNTIYF	TGTGCCAGCTCACCACCGGGACGGACTACTGGAAACACCATATATTTT
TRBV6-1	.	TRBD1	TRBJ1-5	CASSEAEYRQGGTQPQHF	TGTGCCAGCAGTGAAGCAGAGTACAGACAGGGGGGGACTCAGCCCCAGCATTTT
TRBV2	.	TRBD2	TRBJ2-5	CASPRSGRLGETQYF	TGTGCCAGCCCGAGGAGCGGGAGGTTGGGAGAGACCCAGTACTTC
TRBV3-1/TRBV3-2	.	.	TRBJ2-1	CASSQDLGGTPYNEQFF	TGTGCCAGCAGCCAAGATCTTGGCGGAACCCCCTACAATGAGCAGTTCTTC
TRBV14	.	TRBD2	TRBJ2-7	CASSQDSSGSHEQYF	TGTGCCAGCAGCCAAGATTCTAGCGGGAGTCACGAGCAGTACTTC
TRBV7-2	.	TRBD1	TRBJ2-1	CASSVTGTENNEQFF	TGTGCCAGCAGCGTCACCGGGACAGAAAACAATGAGCAGTTCTTC
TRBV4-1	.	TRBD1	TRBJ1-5	CASSPNPGGKGNQPQHF	TGCGCCAGCAGTCCAAATCCAGGGGGGAAGGGCAATCAGCCCCAGCATTTT
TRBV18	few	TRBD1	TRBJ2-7	CASSPPIPGQAYEQYF	TGTGCCAGCTCACCACCGATCCCGGGACAGGCCTACGAGCAGTACTTC
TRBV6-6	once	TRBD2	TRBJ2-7	CASSREGIAGSSEQYF	TGTGCCAGCAGTCGAGAAGGTATAGCGGGATCTAGCGAGCAGTACTTC
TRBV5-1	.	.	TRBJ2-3	CASKELGTDTQYF	TGCGCCAGCAAGGAGCTGGGCACAGATACGCAGTATTTT
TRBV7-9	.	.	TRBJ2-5	CASSLFEGGKETQYF	TGTGCCAGCAGCTTATTCGAAGGGGGAAAAGAGACCCAGTACTTC
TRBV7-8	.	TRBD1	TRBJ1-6	CASSPYGQGGDSPLHF	TGTGCCAGCAGCCCATATGGACAGGGTGGGGATTCACCCCTCCACTTT
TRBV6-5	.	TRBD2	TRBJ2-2	CASSNSAGGAGELFF	TGTGCCAGCAGTAACTCTGCGGGAGGTGCCGGGGAGCTGTTTTTT
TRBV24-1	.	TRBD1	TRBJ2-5	CATSESGTGVEETQYF	TGTGCCACCAGTGAAAGCGGGACAGGGGTTGAAGAGACCCAGTACTTC
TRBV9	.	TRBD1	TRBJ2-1	CASSAGQHNEQFF	TGTGCCAGCAGCGCGGGACAGCACAATGAGCAGTTCTTC
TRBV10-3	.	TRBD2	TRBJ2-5	CATLGGETQYF	TGTGCCACCCTGGGAGGGGAGACCCAGTACTTC
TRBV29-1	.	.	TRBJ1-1	CSVEDRQAYTEAFF	TGCAGCGTTGAAGACCGGCAGGCCTACACTGAAGCTTTCTTT
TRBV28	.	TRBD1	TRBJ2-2	CASSVTRQGAGELFF	TGTGCCAGCAGTGTCACCAGACAGGGGGCCGGGGAGCTGTTTTTT
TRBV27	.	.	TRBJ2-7	CVPSGDEQYF	TGTGTACCCTCGGGAGACGAGCAGTACTTC